This entry lists 17 T cell receptor beta chains sequenced from one sample in a study of blood T cell repertoires in COVID-19. Clones were read by immunoSEQ multiplex PCR, and TCRdb kept only the in-frame ones, dropping some. The sample lists under 200,000 clones; over 75% were seen once. Input material: PBMCs or T cells enriched from blood (not recorded which). These receptors were collected from a woman aged 40 to 55 with acute COVID-19.

J is TRBJ1-4 and V is TRBV12-3 or TRBV12-4; D remains unclear. The CDR3 length is 13 residues. V was trimmed by 6 bases and J by 8 bases, leaving 13 bases between them. DNA of the CDR3: TGTGCCAGCAGGAATGTCCGAGGAGAAAAACTGTTTTTT. It translates to CASRNVRGEKLFF.

The chain links TRBV18 to TRBJ2-1; TRBD2 aligns across 8 bases. CDR1 is KGHSH and CDR2 is LQKENI in the germline V gene. The CDR3 is 15 residues long. V lost 6 bases and J lost 8; bases outside the gene matches: 12. CDR3 sequence reads: CASSPGLGRGDEQFF. The CDR3 nucleotides are TGTGCCAGCTCCCCGGGACTAGGTAGGGGCGATGAGCAGTTCTTC.

This chain connects TRBV19 to TRBJ1-3, with 7 nucleotides matching TRBD1. The ends lost 7 bases at V and 2 bases at J; junction bases unmatched: 5. The CDR3 loop spans 14 amino acids. Germline V gives CDR1 LNHDA, CDR2 SQIVND (reference sequence). The CDR3 protein is CASTTGDAGNTIYF. The CDR3, as DNA: TGTGCCAGTACTACAGGGGATGCTGGAAACACCATATATTTT.

The V gene is TRBV28, the J gene TRBJ2-7; D may be TRBD1 (6 bases). The V end was cut by 6 bases, the J end by 3 bases, with 15 bases between. The CDR3 sequence is 14 residues long. CDR1 MDHEN and CDR2 SYDVKM come from the germline V gene. CDR3 protein: CASSPTIQGYEQYV. The CDR3 bases are TGTGCCAGCAGCCCTACAATACAGGGCTACGAGCAGTACGTC.

The chain combines TRBV24-1 with TRBJ2-1; the match to TRBD1 covers 9 bases. V lost 3 bases, J lost 5 bases, and 4 bases stayed unmatched. Germline CDR1 reads KGHDR; CDR2 reads SFDVKD. This CDR3 comprises 15 residues. CDR3 protein: CATSDPRTGDNEQFF. CDR3 nucleotide sequence: TGTGCCACCAGTGATCCGAGGACAGGGGACAATGAGCAGTTCTTC.

This clone was observed many times. The V gene is TRBV29-1, the J gene TRBJ2-7; possible D gene TRBD1, 6 bases. The ends were cut back, 6 bases at V and 5 bases at J, with 20 bases in the middle. Germline V gene sequence: CDR1 SQVTM, CDR2 ANQGSEA. The CDR3 has 14 amino acids. The CDR3 DNA reads TGCAGCGTATCACAGGGTGGGAGCGGAAACGAGCAGTACTTC. Translation gives CSVSQGGSGNEQYF.

The rearrangement uses TRBV11-2 and TRBJ1-1; unclear D gene. Germline values: CDR1 SGHAT, CDR2 FQNNGV. The CDR3 is 11 residues long. V lost 3 bases to trimming and J lost 7 bases, with 6 bases between them. CDR3 DNA sequence: TGTGCCAGCAGCTTGTCTGTTGAAGCTTTCTTT. Encoded protein: CASSLSVEAFF.

V gene TRBV11-2 combines with J gene TRBJ2-7; D ambiguous. This CDR3 comprises 15 residues. The V gene's germline CDR1 is SGHAT and CDR2 FQNNGV. Deletions cut 4 bases from V and 5 bases from J, with 18 bases between. The CDR3 DNA is TGTGCCAGCAGCTCTCAGCGCGAATCCCCCCACGAGCAGTACTTC. This translates into CASSSQRESPHEQYF.

This clone was seen only once. V usage is TRBV7-3 and J usage is TRBJ2-2; D not resolved. The CDR3 spans 13 residues. The germline V and J ends were trimmed by 5 bases and 3 bases, with 7 bases remaining between them. Germline V gene data show CDR1 as SGHTA and CDR2 as FQGTGA. In DNA form, the CDR3 reads TGTGCCAGCAGCCTACGAGACACCGGGGAGCTGTTTTTT. It specifies CASSLRDTGELFF.

The gene calls are TRBV16 and TRBJ1-5; D possibly corresponds to TRBD1 (5 bases). The V gene lost 0 bases and the J gene lost 2 bases, with 8 bases spanning the gap. Germline CDR1 reads KGHSY; CDR2 reads FQNENV. The CDR3 consists of 15 residues. The DNA of the CDR3 is TGTGCCAGCAGCCAATCCAGGGTGGGCAATCAGCCCCAGCATTTT. Its translation is CASSQSRVGNQPQHF.

This chain uses TRBV13 with TRBJ2-2; the match to TRBD1 covers 8 bases. Germline V gene data show CDR1 as PRHDT and CDR2 as FYEKMQ (reference sequence). Trimming took 4 bases from V and 6 from J; bases not matched to a gene: 1. The CDR3 loop spans 13 amino acids. The CDR3: CASSSDRAGELFF. The CDR3 DNA is TGTGCCAGCAGCTCGGACAGGGCCGGGGAGCTGTTTTTT.

The chain combines TRBV3-1 (or the pseudogene TRBV3-2) with TRBJ1-6, with D tentatively TRBD1 (5 bases). V lost 5 bases and J 11 bases, leaving 16 bases between the germline ends. Germline lookup yields CDR1 LGHDT and CDR2 YNNKEL (reference sequence). The CDR3 runs to 14 residues. CDR3 amino acids: CASSLSAGRAPLHF. CDR3 DNA: TGTGCCAGCAGCTTAAGCGCGGGACGGGCACCCCTCCACTTT.

The chain is built from TRBV5-4 and TRBJ2-2; 7 nucleotides line up with TRBD2. This CDR3 is built from 13 residues. Trimming took 7 bases from V and 4 from J; bases not matched to a gene: 4. Germline lookup yields CDR1 SGHNT and CDR2 YYREEE (reference sequence). The chain's CDR3 is CASGGRATGELFF. The CDR3 nucleotides are TGTGCCAGCGGAGGGAGGGCCACCGGGGAGCTGTTTTTT.

V is TRBV27 and J is TRBJ1-1, with D possibly TRBD1 on 6 matching bases. The CDR3 runs to 14 residues. V lost 4 bases to trimming and J lost 5 bases, with 14 bases between them. Germline loops: CDR1 MNHEY, CDR2 SMNVEV (reference sequence). CDR3 bases: TGTGCCAGCAGTTCCTACAGGGATCCAACTGAAGCTTTCTTT. It yields the protein CASSSYRDPTEAFF.

The chain employs TRBV7-3 and TRBJ2-2; D not resolved. Trimming removed 4 bases from V and 2 bases from J, with 14 bases in between. The CDR3 is 16 amino acids. Germline V CDR1 and CDR2: SGHTA, FQGTGA. As DNA, the CDR3 is TGTGCCAGCAGCTCGTATTATACGGTCAACACCGGGGAGCTGTTTTTT. The encoded protein is CASSSYYTVNTGELFF. The complete variable domain, with remaining parts taken from reference TRBV7-3 and TRBJ2-2, reads GAGVSQTPSNKVTEKGKYVELRCDPISGHTALYWYRQSLGQGPEFLIYFQGTGAADDSGLPNDRFFAVRPEGSVSTLKIQRTERGDSAVYLCASSSYYTVNTGELFFGEGSRLTVL.

The genes are TRBV5-1 and TRBJ1-5; the D is unclear. CDR1 SGHRS and CDR2 YFSETQ come from the germline V gene. V was cut by 0 bases and J by 4 bases, with 11 bases left in between. CDR3 length: 15 amino acids. CDR3 sequence (DNA): TGCGCCAGCAGCTTGGGCGGGCTCCAAAATCAGCCCCAGCATTTT. Translating it yields CASSLGGLQNQPQHF.

This rearrangement joins TRBV6-5 to TRBJ1-6, with 7 bases aligning to TRBD1. Looked up from germline, CDR1 is MNHEY and CDR2 is SVGAGI. CDR3 size: 14 residues. V shed 6 bases, J shed 4 bases, and the junction held 3 bases outside the gene matches. The CDR3 loop is CASRTGQYNSPLHF. DNA for the CDR3: TGTGCCAGCAGGACGGGACAGTATAATTCACCCCTCCACTTT.